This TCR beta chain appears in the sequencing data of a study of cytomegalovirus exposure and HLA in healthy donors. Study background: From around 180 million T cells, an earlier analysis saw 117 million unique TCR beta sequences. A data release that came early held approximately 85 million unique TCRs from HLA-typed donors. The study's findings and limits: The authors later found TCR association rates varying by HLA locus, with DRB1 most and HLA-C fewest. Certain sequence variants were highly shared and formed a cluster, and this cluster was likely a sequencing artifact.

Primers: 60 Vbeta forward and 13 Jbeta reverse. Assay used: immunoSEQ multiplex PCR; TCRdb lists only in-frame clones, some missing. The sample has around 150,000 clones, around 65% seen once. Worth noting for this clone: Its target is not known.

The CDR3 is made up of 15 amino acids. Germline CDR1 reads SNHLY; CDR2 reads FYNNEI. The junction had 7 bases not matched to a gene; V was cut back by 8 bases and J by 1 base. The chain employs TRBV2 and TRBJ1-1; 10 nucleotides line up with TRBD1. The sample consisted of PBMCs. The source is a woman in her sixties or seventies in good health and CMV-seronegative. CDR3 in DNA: TGTGCCAGCCACACGGACAGGGGGAAGAACACTGAAGCTTTCTTT. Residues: CASHTDRGKNTEAFF.